These 26 T cell receptor beta chains share one sample of origin, sequenced in a study of CD8 T cells in ankylosing spondylitis. TCRdb recomputed calls from the 5' RACE reads with MiXCR, one row per CDR3 protein. The sample has about 340,000 distinct CDR3 sequences; roughly 14% are singletons. Specimen: blood, either unsorted or a sorted T cell fraction (not recorded which). All receptors derive from a male donor with ankylosing spondylitis or in good health (not recorded which).

This clonotype was counted a few times. The rearrangement uses TRBV5-1 and TRBJ2-1; TRBD2 matches 7 bases. CDR3 size: 16 residues. J gave up 5 bases and V 0 bases, and 8 bases lay outside the gene matches. CDR1 and CDR2 (germline): SGHRS, YFSETQ. CDR3: CASSLVPGTTNNEQFF. CDR3 in DNA: TGCGCCAGCAGCTTGGTTCCGGGGACTACAAACAATGAGCAGTTCTTC.

This clonotype was counted ten times or more. This rearrangement joins TRBV12-3 or TRBV12-4 to TRBJ2-2, with a weak D call TRBD2 (5 bases). V lost 4 bases and J 1 base, leaving 7 bases between the germline ends. The CDR3 totals 14 residues. The CDR3 here is CASSSGGNTGELFF. In DNA form, the CDR3 reads TGTGCCAGCAGTTCTGGAGGGAACACCGGGGAGCTGTTTTTT.

This clonotype showed up just a few times. V and J are TRBV29-1 and TRBJ2-5; possibly TRBD2 for D (6 bases). Deletions cut 7 bases from V and 8 bases from J, with 17 bases between. The CDR3 contains 12 residues. In germline, CDR1 is SQVTM, CDR2 ANQGSEA. In DNA, the CDR3 is TGCAGCGCCACTAGCTGGCCTAGAACCCAGTACTTC. This translates into CSATSWPRTQYF.

This clonotype turned up a few times. The V and J genes are TRBV27 and TRBJ2-7; D is possibly TRBD2 (6 bases). The V gene's germline CDR1 is MNHEY and CDR2 SMNVEV (reference sequence). With 4 bases removed from V and 4 bases from J, the gap between germline ends came to 17 bases. CDR3 size: 15 residues. CDR3 residues: CASSSPRDAGYEQYF. The CDR3 DNA reads as TGTGCCAGCAGTTCCCCCCGGGACGCGGGGTACGAGCAGTACTTC.

The chain is built from TRBV7-9 and TRBJ2-7, with a tentative D call TRBD1 (6 bases). V gave up 4 bases and J gave up 2 bases, with 12 bases separating them. Germline-derived CDR1 and CDR2 are SEHNR and FQNEAQ (reference sequence). The CDR3 has 14 amino acids. The CDR3 spells CASSSDRTPYEQYF. CDR3 bases: TGTGCCAGCAGCTCAGACAGGACCCCCTACGAGCAGTACTTC.

This clonotype was detected a few times. The chain recombines TRBV20-1 with TRBJ1-2; the match to TRBD1 covers 12 bases. Germline V lookup: CDR1 DFQATT, CDR2 SNEGSKA (reference sequence). CDR3 length: 14 residues. V lost 5 bases to trimming and J lost 4 bases; unmatched junction nucleotides: 5. The CDR3 DNA reads TGCAGTGCTTCCGGGACAGGGGGCCTCTATGGCTACACCTTC. Amino acid sequence: CSASGTGGLYGYTF.

The genes are TRBV20-1 and TRBJ2-7; a weak D match, TRBD2 (6 bases). V lost 2 bases and J 6 bases, leaving 20 bases between the germline ends. Germline V gene sequence: CDR1 DFQATT, CDR2 SNEGSKA (reference sequence). The CDR3 sequence is 15 residues long. CDR3 in amino acids: CSARRVGGEPVEQYF. The CDR3 DNA sequence: TGCAGTGCTAGAAGGGTCGGGGGTGAGCCGGTCGAGCAGTACTTC.

The chain couples TRBV5-1 to TRBJ2-1, with 9 bases matching TRBD2. Germline CDR1 SGHRS, CDR2 YFSETQ. This CDR3 spans 16 amino acids. The V and J ends lost 3 bases and 1 base, in that order; junction bases with no gene match: 5. The CDR3 is CASSSLAGASYNEQFF. The CDR3 nucleotides read TGCGCCAGCAGCTCCTTAGCGGGAGCTTCCTACAATGAGCAGTTCTTC.

This clonotype is a singleton in its sample. V is TRBV30 and J is TRBJ2-5, with D unresolved. Looked up from germline, CDR1 is GTSNPN and CDR2 is SVGIG (reference sequence). The CDR3 contains 11 residues. V was trimmed by 3 bases and J by 4 bases, leaving 6 bases between them. CDR3 DNA: TGTGCCTGGAGAATCCGAGAGACCCAGTACTTC. The encoded protein is CAWRIRETQYF.

The V call is TRBV29-1, the J call TRBJ2-3; D is possibly TRBD1 (5 bases). The CDR3 is 14 residues long. Trimming cost V 5 bases and J 0 bases, with 12 bases left between them. Germline V gives CDR1 SQVTM, CDR2 ANQGSEA. The CDR3 region is CSVSGAPSTDTQYF. As DNA, the CDR3 is TGCAGCGTTTCTGGGGCACCTAGCACAGATACGCAGTATTTT.

The rearrangement uses TRBV14 and TRBJ2-1; 11 bases match TRBD1. The CDR3 is 16 residues long. Germline trimming cut 2 bases from V and 7 bases from J; bases unmatched to any gene: 7. The germline CDR1 and CDR2 sequences are SGHDN and FVKESK. CDR3 DNA sequence: TGTGCCAGCAGCCAATTCAGGACAGGGGGCTCGAATGAGCAGTTCTTC. Protein: CASSQFRTGGSNEQFF. The full variable domain, with the rest looked up from reference TRBV14 and TRBJ2-1, is EAGVTQFPSHSVIEKGQTVTLRCDPISGHDNLYWYRRVMGKEIKFLLHFVKESKQDESGMPNNRFLAERTGGTYSTLKVQPAELEDSGVYFCASSQFRTGGSNEQFFGPGTRLTVL.

In its sample, this clonotype was seen many times. The chain recombines TRBV5-1 with TRBJ1-2; weak D call: TRBD1 (5 bases). CDR3 length: 13 residues. V shed 6 bases and J shed 9 bases, with 18 bases lying between them. Germline V gene lookup returns CDR1 SGHRS and CDR2 YFSETQ. The chain's CDR3 is CASNPDGGRSYTF. The CDR3 DNA reads TGCGCCAGCAACCCAGATGGGGGACGCAGCTACACCTTC.

The chain employs TRBV12-5 and TRBJ2-3; D call uncertain. The CDR3 totals 13 residues. Deletions cut 1 base from V and 4 bases from J, with 6 bases between. Germline CDR1 is LGHNT and CDR2 is FRNRAP. The CDR3 reads CASGLAGSDTQYF. CDR3 bases: TGTGCTAGTGGTTTGGCGGGTTCAGATACGCAGTATTTT.

V gene TRBV5-6 combines with J gene TRBJ2-5; TRBD1 aligns across 7 bases. CDR1 is SGHDT and CDR2 is YYEEEE in the germline V gene. V dropped 4 bases and J dropped 7; count of bases not matched to a gene: 13. CDR3 length equals 15 residues. In nucleotides, the CDR3 is TGTGCCAGCAGCGCCCCCGCGACAGGGATTGGGACCCAGTACTTC. This codes for CASSAPATGIGTQYF.

This sequence joins TRBV27 and TRBJ2-2; D unresolved. V was pared by 4 bases and J by 4 bases, with 13 bases between. This CDR3 contains 15 residues. Germline V gene data show CDR1 as MNHEY and CDR2 as SMNVEV (reference sequence). The CDR3 sequence is CASSSERVGTGELFF. The CDR3 nucleotides are TGTGCCAGCAGTTCAGAAAGGGTCGGCACCGGGGAGCTGTTTTTT.

This clonotype was seen a few times. The chain joins TRBV11-2 to TRBJ2-2; no clear D gene. V was shortened by 0 bases and J by 4 bases, with 6 bases between the two germline ends. Germline V lookup: CDR1 SGHAT, CDR2 FQNNGV. The CDR3 covers 14 residues. The CDR3 DNA reads TGTGCCAGCAGCTTAGATTCCCCCACCGGGGAGCTGTTTTTT. As protein: CASSLDSPTGELFF.

The chain has TRBV5-6 and TRBJ2-3, with a possible D match to TRBD1 (5 bases). Germline V gene lookup returns CDR1 SGHDT and CDR2 YYEEEE. This CDR3 region has 13 residues. V was cut by 5 bases and J by 5 bases, with 12 bases left in between. CDR3 loop: CASRVGVGDTQYF. The CDR3 bases are TGTGCCAGCAGAGTAGGGGTAGGAGATACGCAGTATTTT. The entire variable domain, with the rest obtained from reference TRBV5-6 and TRBJ2-3, is as follows: DAGVTQSPTHLIKTRGQQVTLRCSPKSGHDTVSWYQQALGQGPQFIFQYYEEEERQRGNFPDRFSGHQFPNYSSELNVNALLLGDSALYLCASRVGVGDTQYFGPGTRLTVL.

The genes are TRBV20-1 and TRBJ2-5, with D possibly matching TRBD1 (6 bases). The CDR3 has 14 residues. From germline, CDR1 is DFQATT and CDR2 SNEGSKA (reference sequence). The V and J ends lost 5 bases and 4 bases respectively, with 17 bases between them. CDR3 bases: TGCAGTGCTTCCTCGTGGGGACAAGGAGAGACCCAGTACTTC. It yields the protein CSASSWGQGETQYF.

In its sample, this clonotype was seen a few times. V gene TRBV20-1 combines with J gene TRBJ2-5; D remains unclear. The CDR3 contains 12 residues. Germline V gene data show CDR1 as DFQATT and CDR2 as SNEGSKA (reference sequence). The ends were cut back, 4 bases at V and 4 bases at J, with 10 bases in the middle. CDR3 amino acids: CSATPATETQYF. For the CDR3, the DNA is TGCAGTGCTACCCCCGCGACAGAGACCCAGTACTTC.

The chain has TRBV5-1 and TRBJ2-3, with 8 bases aligning to TRBD2. The ends lost 4 bases at V and 0 bases at J; junction bases unmatched: 4. The CDR3 is 15 amino acids. The germline gives CDR1 SGHRS, CDR2 YFSETQ. This CDR3 is CASSDSGASTDTQYF. CDR3 nucleotides: TGCGCCAGCAGCGATAGCGGGGCTAGCACAGATACGCAGTATTTT. Complete variable domain (other parts from reference TRBV5-1 and TRBJ2-3): KAGVTQTPRYLIKTRGQQVTLSCSPISGHRSVSWYQQTPGQGLQFLFEYFSETQRNKGNFPGRFSGRQFSNSRSEMNVSTLELGDSALYLCASSDSGASTDTQYFGPGTRLTVL.

This clonotype was seen only a few times. The chain is built from TRBV29-1 and TRBJ2-5; 7 nucleotides align to TRBD2. The J segment lost 3 bases and the V segment lost 7 bases, leaving 5 bases of the junction unmatched. This CDR3 is built from 12 residues. Germline CDR1 and CDR2: SQVTM and ANQGSEA. The CDR3 sequence: CSAGGPEETQYF. The CDR3 DNA reads as TGCAGCGCGGGAGGTCCGGAAGAGACCCAGTACTTC.

The chain has TRBV5-1 and TRBJ1-6, with 7 bases identical to TRBD1. With V trimmed by 0 bases and J by 8 bases, 5 bases remained unmatched. The CDR3 contains 15 residues. In germline, CDR1 is SGHRS, CDR2 YFSETQ. The CDR3 sequence: CASSLDRGNYSPLHF. CDR3 DNA: TGCGCCAGCAGCTTGGACAGGGGCAACTATTCACCCCTCCACTTT.

The J gene is TRBJ1-1, the V gene TRBV25-1, with 10 bases identical to TRBD1. Germline V gene sequence: CDR1 MGHDK, CDR2 SYGVNS. J gave up 5 bases and V 2 bases, and 5 bases lay outside the gene matches. CDR3 length equals 15 residues. The chain's CDR3 is CASSESGTGDTEAFF. The CDR3 nucleotides are TGTGCCAGCAGTGAAAGCGGGACAGGGGATACTGAAGCTTTCTTT. Using reference TRBV25-1 and TRBJ1-1 for the parts outside the CDR3, the full variable domain is EADIYQTPRYLVIGTGKKITLECSQTMGHDKMYWYQQDPGMELHLIHYSYGVNSTEKGDLSSESTVSRIRTEHFPLTLESARPSHTSQYLCASSESGTGDTEAFFGQGTRLTVV.

This clonotype was counted at least ten times. The V call is TRBV3-1, the J call TRBJ2-1, with TRBD2 matching 15 bases. Germline assignment: CDR1 LGHDT and CDR2 YNNKEL (reference sequence). J was trimmed by 0 bases and V by 5 bases; bases with no gene match: 8. The CDR3 has 19 residues. CDR3 DNA: TGTGCCAGCAGCTGGGGACTAGCGGGGGGCTACAGCTCCTACAATGAGCAGTTCTTC. This gives the protein CASSWGLAGGYSSYNEQFF.

This clonotype has only a few counts. The J gene is TRBJ1-4, the V gene TRBV2, with D possibly matching TRBD1 (6 bases). Germline values: CDR1 SNHLY, CDR2 FYNNEI. The CDR3 is made up of 17 amino acids. V shed 5 bases and J shed 6 bases, with 22 bases lying between them. The chain's CDR3 is CASSQDNQGFYDEKLFF. In DNA form, the CDR3 reads TGTGCCAGCAGTCAGGACAACCAGGGGTTCTATGATGAAAAACTGTTTTTT.

This clonotype appeared a few times. The rearrangement links TRBV29-1 to TRBJ2-7, with 7 nucleotides matching TRBD2. The CDR3 covers 12 residues. V was clipped by 6 bases and J by 3 bases; unmatched bases: 5. Germline V gene sequence: CDR1 SQVTM, CDR2 ANQGSEA. Here the CDR3 reads CSVPGLLYEQYF. CDR3 nucleotide sequence: TGCAGCGTGCCGGGACTACTCTACGAGCAGTACTTC.